Below, 8 T cell receptor beta chains from the same sample are listed, as sequenced in a study of vaccination effects on CD4 cells after COVID-19. TCRdb's copy holds only in-frame clones and misses some; the assay was immunoSEQ multiplex PCR. Of about 28,000 clones in the sample, less than 85% were seen once. ViraFEST assay sequencing came after antigen-specific CD4+ T cells were expanded with viral peptide pools. When around 10 days of culture had elapsed, CD4+ T cells were isolated. Either the mRNA-1273 or the BNT162b2 vaccine was given to participants as two doses. No antigens are known for them. This sample comprised CD4+ T cells from PBMCs cultured with HCoV-NL63 spike peptides, obtained after COVID-19 vaccination. The receptors originated from a human donor who received a COVID-19 vaccine.

V usage is TRBV7-6 and J usage is TRBJ2-5, with D possibly being TRBD1 (5 bases). The CDR3 contains 15 residues. The germline V gene encodes CDR1 SGHVS and CDR2 FNYEAQ. With 11 bases removed from V and 2 bases from J, the gap between germline ends came to 21 bases. The CDR3 nucleotides are TGTGCCTCAGCTAGGAAGGCAGGGCGGCAAGAGACCCAGTACTTC. Amino acids: CASARKAGRQETQYF.

This chain connects TRBV11-2 to TRBJ2-4; 7 bases are a match to TRBD2. V was pared by 5 bases and J by 0 bases, with 10 bases of the junction left unmatched. CDR1 and CDR2 from the germline V gene are SGHAT and FQNNGV. CDR3 length: 17 residues. This CDR3 reads CASSDSATSLAKNIQYF. The CDR3 DNA sequence: TGTGCCAGCAGCGATAGTGCGACTAGCTTAGCCAAAAACATTCAGTACTTC.

The chain employs TRBV12-2 and TRBJ1-6; TRBD1 reflects the table's D call only, with no check against the DNA. TRBV12-2 is shown as a pseudogene. The CDR3 is 12 amino acids. The CDR3, as DNA: TGTGCAAGTCGCTTTCAGGGATCACCCCTCCACTTT. It specifies CASRFQGSPLHF.

The chain combines TRBV19 with TRBJ1-1; D is uncertain. V lost 3 bases and J 4 bases, leaving 9 bases between the germline ends. This CDR3 has 13 residues. CDR1 is LNHDA and CDR2 is SQIVND in the germline V gene (reference sequence). CDR3 DNA: TGTGCCAGTAGTATTGGTTCTTCCACTGAAGCTTTCTTT. It translates to CASSIGSSTEAFF.

V usage is TRBV4-2 and J usage is TRBJ2-3, with TRBD2 matching 9 bases. There are 16 residues in the CDR3. Germline V gives CDR1 LGHNA, CDR2 YNFKEQ. V gave up 2 bases and J gave up 0 bases; unmatched junction bases: 3. The CDR3 here is CASSQRLAESTDTQYF. In DNA, the CDR3 is TGTGCCAGCAGCCAACGACTAGCGGAAAGCACAGATACGCAGTATTTT.

This clone came up a few times. The chain combines TRBV12-3 or TRBV12-4 with TRBJ1-1; D not certain. Trimming shortened V by 2 bases and J by 4 bases, and 8 bases separated the two germline ends. CDR3 length: 13 amino acids. CDR3 nucleotides: TGTGCCAGCAGTTTATACGAGGGCACTGAAGCTTTCTTT. Translated, it gives CASSLYEGTEAFF.

This rearrangement joins TRBV5-1 to TRBJ2-2, with 7 bases aligning to TRBD1. The CDR3 consists of 17 residues. Per the germline V gene, CDR1 is SGHRS and CDR2 is YFSETQ. Trimming removed 4 bases from V and 0 bases from J; junction bases left unmatched: 9. Here the CDR3 DNA reads TGCGCCAGCAGCCAGGGACAGCCTCAAACGAACACCGGGGAGCTGTTTTTT. Translated: CASSQGQPQTNTGELFF.

The V and J genes are TRBV27 and TRBJ1-3; D is ambiguous. CDR1 and CDR2 (germline): MNHEY, SMNVEV (reference sequence). The germline V and J ends were trimmed by 8 bases and 3 bases, with 14 bases remaining between them. This CDR3 is built from 14 residues. The CDR3 region has the DNA TGTGCCAGCGCTTCGCGGGAAAGTGGAAACACCATATATTTT. This codes for CASASRESGNTIYF.